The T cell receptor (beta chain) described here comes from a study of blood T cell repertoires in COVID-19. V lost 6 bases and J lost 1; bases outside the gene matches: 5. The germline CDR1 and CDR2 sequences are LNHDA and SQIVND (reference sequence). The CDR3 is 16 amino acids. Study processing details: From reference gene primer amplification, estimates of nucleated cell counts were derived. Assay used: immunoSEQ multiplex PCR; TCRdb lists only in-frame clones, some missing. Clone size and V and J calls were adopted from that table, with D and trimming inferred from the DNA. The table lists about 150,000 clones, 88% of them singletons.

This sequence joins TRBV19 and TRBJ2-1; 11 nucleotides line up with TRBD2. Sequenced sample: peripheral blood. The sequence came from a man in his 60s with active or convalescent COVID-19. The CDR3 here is CASRTSGSRSYNEQFF. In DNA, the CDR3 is TGTGCCAGTAGAACTAGCGGGAGCAGGTCCTACAATGAGCAGTTCTTC.